Detailed here is one T cell receptor beta chain. No antigen is known for it. This record comes from a study of vaccination and CD4 T cells after COVID-19. In TCRdb, the PCR reads were re-called with MiXCR into one record per CDR3 protein. The table includes 11,000 to 15,000 distinct CDR3 sequences, less than 80% detected once. Study-wide results and caveats: Spike mono-reactivity was found in 304 of 307 vaccine-specific clones from convalescent patients. The median number of SARS-CoV-2-reactive clonotypes increased from about 20 to 38, a change that did not reach significance.

Source: CD4+ T cells from blood, taken after SARS-CoV-2 vaccination. This clonotype was obtained from a human donor who had recovered from COVID-19.

CDR3 sequence (DNA): TGCAGTGCGGGGACTAGCGGGGTTAGCACAGATACGCAGTATTTT. This encodes CSAGTSGVSTDTQYF. The rearrangement joins TRBV20-1 to TRBJ2-3; 13 nucleotides line up with TRBD2. The CDR3 runs 15 residues. J was trimmed by 0 bases and V by 6 bases; bases with no gene match: 3. Germline loops: CDR1 DFQATT, CDR2 SNEGSKA (reference sequence).